A single sample gave rise to the 11 T cell receptor beta chains below, sequenced in a study of blood T cells in healthy people across ages. Next came a second PCR, run for 7 to 11 cycles, which used a sample-barcoded 5' primer along with a J-beta primer mix. TCRdb redid the calling of the 5' RACE reads with MiXCR, one entry per CDR3 protein. The table lists around 800,000 distinct CDR3 sequences, 25% to 30% of them singletons. These same data were also listed under a study on T cells of mothers and their children.

Sequenced input: blood. Receptor source: a boy aged 5-17 years in good health.

The chain couples TRBV7-9 to TRBJ2-7; either TRBD1 or TRBD2 may fit D (6 bases each). The tail of the sequence fits TRBJ2-1 better, so the J call may be wrong. CDR3 length: 13 amino acids. From germline, CDR1 is SEHNR and CDR2 FQNEAQ (reference sequence). The CDR3 DNA follows: TGTGCCAGCAGCCCACGGGGGCGAGATGAGCAGTTCTTC. The encoded protein is CASSPRGRDEQFF.

This clonotype appeared a few times. The chain uses TRBV4-2 and TRBJ2-3; unclear D gene. Germline loops: CDR1 LGHNA, CDR2 YNFKEQ. The CDR3 sequence is 18 residues long. Trimming removed 0 bases from V and 2 bases from J, with 18 bases in between. CDR3 sequence: CASSQETATANPTDTQYF. CDR3 sequence (DNA): TGTGCCAGCAGCCAAGAAACGGCGACCGCGAACCCCACAGATACGCAGTATTTT.

The V and J genes are TRBV20-1 and TRBJ2-7; D is perhaps TRBD1 (5 bases). CDR1 and CDR2 (germline): DFQATT, SNEGSKA (reference sequence). This CDR3 spans 13 amino acids. Trimming shortened V by 6 bases and J by 5 bases, and 17 bases separated the two germline ends. CDR3 amino acids: CSASTDSTNEQYF. As DNA, the CDR3 is TGCAGTGCCTCCACTGACAGTACGAACGAGCAGTACTTC.

The V and J genes are TRBV6-4 and TRBJ2-5; TRBD2 matches at 12 bases. The end of the DNA is better explained by TRBJ2-1, so the J call may be wrong. CDR3 length equals 16 residues. Germline V lookup: CDR1 MRHNA, CDR2 SNTAGT. CDR3 nucleotides: TGTGCCAGCAGTGAATCGGCTAGCGGGGGGGCCGGTGAGCAGTTCTTC. This translates into CASSESASGGAGEQFF.

The sample holds a few counts of this clonotype. V gene TRBV11-2 combines with J gene TRBJ2-5; 10 nucleotides agree with TRBD2. The CDR3 covers 16 residues. The J segment lost 1 base and the V segment lost 4 bases, leaving 6 bases of the junction unmatched. CDR1 is SGHAT and CDR2 is FQNNGV in the germline V gene. CDR3 region: CASSSALAGVQETQYF. The CDR3 DNA is TGTGCCAGCAGCTCCGCTCTAGCGGGGGTCCAAGAGACCCAGTACTTC.

In this sample, this clonotype turned up a few times. The chain combines TRBV5-6 with TRBJ1-4; D unresolved. This CDR3 has 17 amino acids. Trimming removed 0 bases at V and 5 bases at J, with 17 bases between. Germline V gene sequence: CDR1 SGHDT, CDR2 YYEEEE. CDR3 bases: TGTGCCAGCAGCTTGGAGGGTAGGAGACGGATAAATGAAAAACTGTTTTTT. Its protein product is CASSLEGRRRINEKLFF.

J is TRBJ2-7 and V is TRBV3-1; tentative D call: TRBD2 (5 bases). Germline V lookup: CDR1 LGHDT, CDR2 YNNKEL (reference sequence). V was clipped by 1 base and J by 5 bases, with 15 bases between them. The CDR3 contains 15 residues. CDR3 bases: TGTGCCAGCAGCCAAGGGCCCGGAGGCGGACACGAGCAGTACTTC. Its protein is CASSQGPGGGHEQYF.

The chain combines TRBV3-1 with TRBJ1-2; 7 nucleotides line up with TRBD1. The V gene's germline CDR1 is LGHDT and CDR2 YNNKEL (reference sequence). There are 14 residues in the CDR3. V lost 3 bases to trimming and J lost 2 bases; unmatched junction nucleotides: 3. CDR3 residues: CASSHRTGNYGYTF. CDR3 DNA sequence: TGTGCCAGCAGCCATCGGACAGGAAACTATGGCTACACCTTC.

As concerns this clonotype: The junction and the germline gene differ at one end; a read error may be behind it. The chain carries TRBV15 and TRBJ2-5; D is possibly TRBD1 (5 bases). The last part of the DNA fits TRBJ2-1 better; the J call may be wrong. This CDR3 has 13 amino acids. Germline V gene data show CDR1 as LNHNV and CDR2 as YYDKDF (reference sequence). The CDR3 DNA reads TGTGCCTCCAGCAGAGATCTGGGGCCGGGGCAGTTCTTC. This translates into CASSRDLGPGQFF.

This chain links TRBV2 with TRBJ1-1; TRBD1 aligns across 7 bases. The CDR3 length is 16 residues. Germline V gene data show CDR1 as SNHLY and CDR2 as FYNNEI. After removal of 1 base from V and 0 bases from J, the junction contained 5 bases not matched to a gene. The CDR3: CASSEGTGDLNTEAFF. The CDR3 DNA reads TGTGCCAGCAGTGAAGGTACAGGGGATTTGAACACTGAAGCTTTCTTT. The whole variable domain, remainder taken from reference TRBV2 and TRBJ1-1, is EPEVTQTPSHQVTQMGQEVILRCVPISNHLYFYWYRQILGQKVEFLVSFYNNEISEKSEIFDDQFSVERPDGSNFTLKIRSTKLEDSAMYFCASSEGTGDLNTEAFFGQGTRLTVV.

This clonotype came up once. At one end the junction does not follow the germline gene, possibly because of a read error. The chain links TRBV2 to TRBJ2-7; tentatively, D is TRBD1 (5 bases). The CDR3 consists of 15 residues. CDR1 is SNHLY and CDR2 is FYNNEI in the germline V gene. CDR3 in amino acids: CASREGQGRTYEQYF. The CDR3 region has the DNA TGTGCCAGCAGAGAAGGGCAGGGAAGGACCTACGAGCAGTACTTC.